There are many counts of the clone carrying this TCR beta chain. Its antigen is unidentified. These data originate in a study of response to subunit inactivated influenza vaccine. General study points: After each seasonal influenza vaccination, few new T cells are recruited, the authors suggested.

TCRdb re-derived calls from the RT-PCR reads in MiXCR, one entry per CDR3 protein. Among about 480,000 distinct CDR3 sequences listed, 10% to 15% were seen once. The V gene lost 1 base and the J gene lost 13 bases, with 10 bases spanning the gap. This CDR3 comprises 11 residues. The specimen was PBMCs from blood, collected about 40 days after vaccination. The rearrangement joins TRBV12-3 or TRBV12-4 to TRBJ1-1; D gene uncertain. The receptor was derived from a man aged 50 to 60 who received an inactivated influenza vaccine. This CDR3 is CASSLEGLGFF. CDR3 nucleotides: TGTGCCAGCAGTTTAGAAGGATTGGGTTTCTTT.